Listed below are T cell receptor beta chains from one sample, sequenced in a study of blood T cell repertoires in COVID-19. TCRdb's copy holds only in-frame clones and misses some; the assay was immunoSEQ multiplex PCR. Of 200,000 to 250,000 clones in the sample, roughly 87% were seen once. The sample comprised peripheral blood. The source is a woman aged 18-29 years who had recovered from COVID-19. The CDR3 runs from the conserved cysteine through the conserved F or W. A D gene is named only where the DNA matches it firmly. Clone size is given for some rows only: seen once, a few or many times, or a class if the clone is expanded.

size	V	D	J	CDR3	DNA
NA	TRBV2	TRBD2	TRBJ2-3	CASRGTSGSGDTQYF	TGTGCCAGCAGGGGGACTAGCGGGAGCGGGGATACGCAGTATTTT
NA	TRBV18	TRBD1	TRBJ2-1	CASSPQNRGNEQFF	TGTGCCAGCTCTCCTCAGAACAGGGGGAATGAGCAGTTCTTC
NA	TRBV5-4	TRBD2	TRBJ2-7	CASSWGAGGPYEQYF	TGTGCCAGCAGCTGGGGAGCGGGGGGCCCCTACGAGCAGTACTTC
few	TRBV7-3	TRBD2	TRBJ2-1	CASRTGTSIGEEQFF	TGTGCCAGCAGAACCGGGACTAGCATAGGAGAGGAGCAGTTCTTC
NA	TRBV18	NA	TRBJ1-2	CASSPRQDYGYTF	TGTGCCAGCTCACCAAGACAGGACTATGGCTACACCTTC
NA	TRBV25-1	NA	TRBJ2-1	CASMGVFQLFF	TGTGCCAGCATGGGAGTTTTTCAGCTGTTCTTC
NA	TRBV18	TRBD1	TRBJ1-1	CASSPQGTGGYTEAFF	TGTGCCAGCTCACCACAAGGGACAGGGGGGTACACTGAAGCTTTCTTT
NA	TRBV3-1/TRBV3-2	NA	TRBJ1-3	CASSQDGEGPSGNTIYF	TGTGCCAGCAGCCAAGATGGGGAGGGTCCCTCTGGAAACACCATATATTTT
NA	TRBV7-9	NA	TRBJ2-7	CASRDSLSYEQYF	TGTGCCAGCAGGGACTCTCTCTCCTACGAGCAGTACTTC
NA	TRBV4-1	TRBD2	TRBJ2-4	CASRGGRGDKNIQYF	TGCGCCAGCAGAGGCGGGAGGGGGGACAAAAACATTCAGTACTTC
NA	TRBV4-1	NA	TRBJ1-1	CASSQVGQGGNTEAFF	TGCGCCAGCAGCCAAGTCGGTCAGGGAGGTAACACTGAAGCTTTCTTT
NA	TRBV3-1/TRBV3-2	TRBD1	TRBJ2-3	CASSQDRGTDTQYF	TGTGCCAGCAGCCAGGACAGGGGAACAGATACGCAGTATTTT
NA	TRBV11-2	NA	TRBJ2-7	CASSLDSISFGRPPFYEQYF	TGTGCCAGCAGCTTAGATTCGATTTCGTTTGGGCGCCCGCCTTTCTACGAGCAGTACTTC
NA	TRBV6-5	NA	TRBJ2-7	CASRRGYEQYF	TGTGCCAGCAGGAGAGGCTACGAGCAGTACTTC
NA	TRBV11-3	NA	TRBJ1-1	CASSVGHANTEAFF	TGTGCCAGCAGCGTGGGACACGCGAACACTGAAGCTTTCTTT
NA	TRBV4-3	NA	TRBJ2-2	CASSQVSGTNTGELFF	TGCGCCAGCAGCCAAGTTAGCGGAACGAACACCGGGGAGCTGTTTTTT
NA	TRBV20-1	NA	TRBJ1-5	CSASTGPLNQPQHF	TGCAGTGCTAGTACAGGGCCCCTAAATCAGCCCCAGCATTTT
NA	TRBV11-2	NA	TRBJ2-1	CASSHPASENEQFF	TGTGCCAGCAGTCACCCGGCCAGCGAGAATGAGCAGTTCTTC
NA	TRBV27	NA	TRBJ1-1	CASSPTPGLLTAFF	TGTGCCAGCAGCCCAACCCCGGGATTACTAACAGCTTTCTTT
NA	TRBV6-5	NA	TRBJ1-5	CASRQDRGNQPQHF	TGTGCCAGCCGACAGGATCGGGGCAATCAGCCCCAGCATTTT
NA	TRBV21-1	NA	TRBJ2-5	CASSSTGTPKGETQYF	TGTGCCAGCAGCTCTACCGGGACACCCAAAGGGGAGACCCAGTACTTC
once	TRBV19	NA	TRBJ2-1	CASSNMYNEQFF	TGTGCCAGTAGCAACATGTACAATGAGCAGTTCTTC
NA	TRBV14	NA	TRBJ2-5	CASSQARQGRSDETQYF	TGTGCCAGCAGCCAAGCAAGGCAGGGAAGGTCGGATGAGACCCAGTACTTC
few	TRBV19	NA	TRBJ2-2	CASSMPPRSGELFF	TGTGCCAGTAGTATGCCCCCGAGGAGCGGGGAGCTGTTTTTT
few	TRBV7-2	NA	TRBJ1-1	CASSLEPGLGTEAFF	TGTGCCAGCAGCTTAGAGCCAGGGTTAGGCACTGAAGCTTTCTTT
NA	TRBV30	NA	TRBJ2-1	CAWNPGQGIEYNEQFF	TGTGCCTGGAACCCTGGGCAGGGAATAGAGTACAATGAGCAGTTCTTC
NA	TRBV12-3/TRBV12-4	NA	TRBJ1-4	CASAESTNEKLFF	TGTGCCAGCGCAGAAAGTACTAATGAAAAACTGTTTTTT
NA	TRBV10-3	TRBD1	TRBJ1-2	CAISWTGDGYTF	TGTGCCATCAGCTGGACAGGAGATGGCTACACCTTC
NA	TRBV24-1	NA	TRBJ1-2	CATSVEGPVNGYTF	TGTGCCACCAGTGTAGAGGGCCCGGTGAATGGCTACACCTTC
NA	TRBV4-3	TRBD1	TRBJ2-2	CASRNRGDTGELFF	TGCGCCAGCAGGAACAGGGGTGATACCGGGGAGCTGTTTTTT
once	TRBV7-3	TRBD2	TRBJ2-1	CASASGAHNEQFF	TGTGCCAGCGCTAGCGGGGCACACAATGAGCAGTTCTTC
NA	TRBV7-3	NA	TRBJ2-1	CASSLRSTNSYNEQFF	TGTGCCAGCAGCTTAAGGAGTACTAACTCCTACAATGAGCAGTTCTTC
NA	TRBV3-1/TRBV3-2	NA	TRBJ1-5	CASSPRGGGNQPQHF	TGTGCCAGCAGCCCCCGGGGGGGTGGCAATCAGCCCCAGCATTTT
NA	TRBV13	TRBD1	TRBJ2-7	CASSRPGQGIVEQYF	TGTGCCAGCAGCCGACCGGGACAGGGGATAGTGGAGCAGTACTTC
NA	TRBV9	NA	TRBJ2-5	CASSSDAHLETQYF	TGTGCCAGCAGCTCCGATGCGCACTTAGAGACCCAGTACTTC
NA	TRBV4-2	TRBD2	TRBJ2-5	CASSQESAGQETQYF	TGTGCCAGCAGCCAAGAATCAGCGGGACAAGAGACCCAGTACTTC
NA	TRBV3-1/TRBV3-2	NA	TRBJ1-2	CASSQRTQIGYGYTF	TGTGCCAGCAGCCAACGGACTCAGATAGGGTATGGCTACACCTTC
NA	TRBV6-5	NA	TRBJ1-5	CASSPRLSNQPQHF	TGTGCCAGCAGTCCCAGACTTAGCAATCAGCCCCAGCATTTT
few	TRBV9	TRBD1	TRBJ1-2	CASSARQGNYGYTF	TGTGCCAGCAGCGCCCGACAGGGGAACTATGGCTACACCTTC
NA	TRBV9	TRBD1	TRBJ2-7	CASGRGQGPYEQYF	TGTGCCAGCGGAAGGGGACAGGGGCCCTACGAGCAGTACTTC
NA	TRBV7-9	TRBD1	TRBJ1-1	CASSDRADEAFF	TGTGCCAGCTCGGACAGGGCTGATGAAGCTTTCTTT
NA	TRBV7-9	TRBD2	TRBJ2-7	CASSRTSGSLANEQYF	TGTGCCAGCAGCCGAACTAGCGGGAGTTTAGCTAACGAGCAGTACTTC
NA	TRBV5-4	TRBD1	TRBJ1-3	CASSSDTGDRNTIYF	TGTGCCAGCAGCTCCGATACAGGGGATCGAAACACCATATATTTT
NA	TRBV10-2	NA	TRBJ2-1	CASSEGSSENEQFF	TGCGCCAGCAGTGAGGGTAGTAGCGAAAATGAGCAGTTCTTC
NA	TRBV27	TRBD1	TRBJ2-3	CASSSGTVSTDTQYF	TGTGCCAGCAGTTCCGGGACAGTTAGCACAGATACGCAGTATTTT
NA	TRBV5-1	TRBD1	TRBJ2-3	CASSAPTGGTDTQYF	TGCGCCAGCAGCGCGCCTACAGGGGGCACAGATACGCAGTATTTT
NA	TRBV27	TRBD1	TRBJ1-4	CASSLLFQGAVEKLFF	TGTGCCAGCAGCCTGCTTTTTCAGGGGGCAGTTGAAAAACTGTTTTTT
NA	TRBV4-1	NA	TRBJ1-1	CASSQAGPEAFF	TGCGCCAGCAGCCAAGCAGGCCCTGAAGCTTTCTTT